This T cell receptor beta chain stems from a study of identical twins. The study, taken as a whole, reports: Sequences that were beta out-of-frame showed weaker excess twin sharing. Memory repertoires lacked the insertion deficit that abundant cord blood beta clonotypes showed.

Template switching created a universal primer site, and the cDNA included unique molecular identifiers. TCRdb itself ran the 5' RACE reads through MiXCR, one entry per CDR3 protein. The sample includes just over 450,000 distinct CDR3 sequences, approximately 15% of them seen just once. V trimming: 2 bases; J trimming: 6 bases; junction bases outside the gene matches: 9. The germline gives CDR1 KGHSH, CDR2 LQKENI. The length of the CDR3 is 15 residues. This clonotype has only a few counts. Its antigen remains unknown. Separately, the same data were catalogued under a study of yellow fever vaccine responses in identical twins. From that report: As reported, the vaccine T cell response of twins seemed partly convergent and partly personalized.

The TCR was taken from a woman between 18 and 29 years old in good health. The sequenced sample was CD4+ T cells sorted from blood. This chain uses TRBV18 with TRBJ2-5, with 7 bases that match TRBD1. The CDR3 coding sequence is TGTGCCAGCTCACCAGTAATTGACAGGGATAAGACCCAGTACTTC. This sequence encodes CASSPVIDRDKTQYF.